This T cell receptor beta chain appears in the sequencing data of a study of shared clonotypes between healthy human individuals. Background on the study: Plates per donor: three CD4 naive, three CD4 memory, two CD8 naive, one CD8 memory.

Findings and limits, study-wide: Shared clonotypes across all four donors exceeded non-shared ones in generation probability. Rarefaction demonstrated incomplete sorted-subset sequencing despite large depth.

Notes on this clone: The antigen remains unidentified.

Naive CD8 isolation took CD45RO-negative cells positively selected for CCR7 and excluded terminally differentiated effector memory CD45RA+ cells. The CDR3 loop spans 14 amino acids. Germline V gives CDR1 ENHRY, CDR2 SYGVKD. With 3 bases clipped from V and 7 bases from J, the junction kept 6 bases outside the gene matches. Repertoires were generated with immunoSEQ multiplex PCR, while TCRdb's copy carries only in-frame clones and drops some. The sample includes 800,000 to 950,000 clones, 95% to 97% seen only once; the top ten take under 0.25%. J is TRBJ2-1 and V is TRBV10-3; TRBD1 matches at 7 bases. The sequencing sample was made of naive CD8+ T cells sorted from blood. This clonotype was obtained from a man aged 25-40 years in good health. This CDR3 reads CAISEWTGRNEQFF. CDR3 sequence (DNA): TGTGCCATCAGTGAATGGACAGGACGGAATGAGCAGTTCTTC.